This T cell receptor (beta chain) was sequenced for a study of blood T cell repertoires in COVID-19. Study in general: The cDNA or gDNA used as material had been derived from T cells, B-cell-depleted T cells, or PBMCs.

CDR1 and CDR2 (germline): KGHSH, LQKENI. The CDR3 loop spans 14 amino acids. Deletions cut 5 bases from V and 2 bases from J, with 13 bases between. In the authors' methods: Cell counts per sample came from amplifying reference gene primers. Profiled with immunoSEQ multiplex PCR; TCRdb holds only in-frame clones, not every one. D and trimming come from the DNA, and the V and J calls and clone size come from that table. Of more than 300,000 clones listed, around 87% are singletons. The Seattle patients joined while their infection was active and were tracked longitudinally afterward. Sequenced material: peripheral blood. The receptor's source is a woman aged 25 to 39 with COVID-19, enrolled during active disease. J is TRBJ2-7 and V is TRBV18; D possibly corresponds to TRBD2 (5 bases). CDR3 sequence reads: CASSTEGLPYEQYF. Written as DNA, the CDR3 is TGTGCCAGCTCAACGGAAGGACTGCCCTACGAGCAGTACTTC.